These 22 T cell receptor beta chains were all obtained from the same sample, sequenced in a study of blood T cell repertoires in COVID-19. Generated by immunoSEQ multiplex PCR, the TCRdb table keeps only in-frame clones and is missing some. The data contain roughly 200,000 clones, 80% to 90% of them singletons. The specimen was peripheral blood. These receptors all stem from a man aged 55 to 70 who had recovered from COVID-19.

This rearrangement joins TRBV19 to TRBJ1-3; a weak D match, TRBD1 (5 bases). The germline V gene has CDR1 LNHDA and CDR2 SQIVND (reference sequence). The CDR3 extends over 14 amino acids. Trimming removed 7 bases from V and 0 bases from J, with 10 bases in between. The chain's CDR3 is CASNRGNSGNTIYF. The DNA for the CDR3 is TGTGCCAGTAATCGGGGGAACTCTGGAAACACCATATATTTT.

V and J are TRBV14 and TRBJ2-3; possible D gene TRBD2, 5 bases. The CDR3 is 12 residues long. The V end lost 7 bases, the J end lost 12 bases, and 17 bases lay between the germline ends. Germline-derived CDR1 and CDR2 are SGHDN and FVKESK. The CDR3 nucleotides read TGTGCCAGCAACCGAGTGGTCGGGAAACAGTATTTT. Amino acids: CASNRVVGKQYF.

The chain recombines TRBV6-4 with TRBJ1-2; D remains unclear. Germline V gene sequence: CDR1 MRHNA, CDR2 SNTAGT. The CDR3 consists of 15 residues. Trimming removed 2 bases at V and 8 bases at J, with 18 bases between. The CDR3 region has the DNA TGTGCCAGCAGTGACGACGGGGTAGTTGGGAGAGGCTACACCTTC. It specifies CASSDDGVVGRGYTF.

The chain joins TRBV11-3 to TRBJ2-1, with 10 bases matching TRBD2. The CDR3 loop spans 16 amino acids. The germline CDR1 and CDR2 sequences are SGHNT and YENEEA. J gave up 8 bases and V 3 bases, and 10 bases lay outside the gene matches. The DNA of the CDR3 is TGTGCCAGCAGCTTGAACAGCGGGAGGGCCGTGGATGAGCAGTTCTTC. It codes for CASSLNSGRAVDEQFF.

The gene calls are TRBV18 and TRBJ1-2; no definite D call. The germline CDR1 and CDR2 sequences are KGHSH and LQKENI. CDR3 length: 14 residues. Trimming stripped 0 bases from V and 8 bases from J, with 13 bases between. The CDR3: CASSPPPGSMGYTF. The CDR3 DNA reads TGTGCCAGCTCACCACCCCCCGGGAGTATGGGCTACACCTTC.

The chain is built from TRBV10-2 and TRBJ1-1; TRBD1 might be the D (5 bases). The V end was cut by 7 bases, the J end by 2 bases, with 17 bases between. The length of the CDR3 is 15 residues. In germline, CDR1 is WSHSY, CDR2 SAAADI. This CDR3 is CASTTPPGLNTEAFF. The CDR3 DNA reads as TGCGCCAGCACTACACCACCGGGACTCAACACTGAAGCTTTCTTT.

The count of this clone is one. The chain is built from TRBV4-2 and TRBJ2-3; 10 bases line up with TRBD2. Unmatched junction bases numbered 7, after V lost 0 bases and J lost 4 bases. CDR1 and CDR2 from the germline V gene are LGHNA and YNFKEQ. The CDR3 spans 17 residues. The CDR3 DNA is TGTGCCAGCAGCCAAGATTTGGCTAGCGGGGGATCAGATACGCAGTATTTT. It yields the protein CASSQDLASGGSDTQYF.

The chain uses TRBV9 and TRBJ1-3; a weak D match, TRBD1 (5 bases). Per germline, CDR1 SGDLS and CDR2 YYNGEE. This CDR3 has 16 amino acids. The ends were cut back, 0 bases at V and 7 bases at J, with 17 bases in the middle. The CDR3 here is CASSVGVGEVRNTIYF. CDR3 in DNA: TGTGCCAGCAGCGTAGGAGTAGGGGAGGTTCGGAACACCATATATTTT.

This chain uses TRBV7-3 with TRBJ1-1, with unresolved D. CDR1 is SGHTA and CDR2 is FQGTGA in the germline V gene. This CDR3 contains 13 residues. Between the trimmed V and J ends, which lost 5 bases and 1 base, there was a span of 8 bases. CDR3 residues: CASSTTGNTEAFF. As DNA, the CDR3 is TGTGCCAGCAGCACCACCGGGAACACTGAAGCTTTCTTT.

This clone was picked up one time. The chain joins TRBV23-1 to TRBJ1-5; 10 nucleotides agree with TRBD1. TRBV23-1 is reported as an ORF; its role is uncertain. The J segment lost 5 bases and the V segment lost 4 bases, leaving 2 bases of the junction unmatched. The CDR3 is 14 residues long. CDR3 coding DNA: TGCGCCAGCAGTCGGGACAGGGGCTATCAGCCCCAGCATTTT. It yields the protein CASSRDRGYQPQHF.

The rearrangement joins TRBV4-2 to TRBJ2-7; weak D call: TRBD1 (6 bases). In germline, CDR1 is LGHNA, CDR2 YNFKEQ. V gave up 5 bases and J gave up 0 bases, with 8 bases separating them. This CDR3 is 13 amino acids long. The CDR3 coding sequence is TGTGCCAGCAGCTTACAGGGCTCCTACGAGCAGTACTTC. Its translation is CASSLQGSYEQYF.

CDR3 coding DNA: TGTGCCAGCAGCCGCGGGGCTAGCGGGAGGCCTGAGCAGTACTTC. Amino acid sequence: CASSRGASGRPEQYF. This chain links TRBV28 with TRBJ2-7; TRBD2 matches 11 bases. The CDR3 is 15 residues long. With 6 bases clipped from V and 7 bases from J, the junction kept 11 bases outside the gene matches. Germline V lookup: CDR1 MDHEN, CDR2 SYDVKM.

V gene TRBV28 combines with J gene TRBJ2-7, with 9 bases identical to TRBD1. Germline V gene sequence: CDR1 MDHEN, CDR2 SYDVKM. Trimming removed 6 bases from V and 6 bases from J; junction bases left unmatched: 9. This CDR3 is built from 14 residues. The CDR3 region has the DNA TGTGCCAGCAGGTATCCGGGACAGGGCATCGAGCAGTACTTC. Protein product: CASRYPGQGIEQYF.

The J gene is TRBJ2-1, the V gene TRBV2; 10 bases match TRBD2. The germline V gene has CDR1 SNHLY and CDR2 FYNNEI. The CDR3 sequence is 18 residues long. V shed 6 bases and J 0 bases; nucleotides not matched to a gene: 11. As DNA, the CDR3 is TGTGCCAGCAGGTTACTAGCGGGGCGGACAAGCTCCTACAATGAGCAGTTCTTC. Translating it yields CASRLLAGRTSSYNEQFF.

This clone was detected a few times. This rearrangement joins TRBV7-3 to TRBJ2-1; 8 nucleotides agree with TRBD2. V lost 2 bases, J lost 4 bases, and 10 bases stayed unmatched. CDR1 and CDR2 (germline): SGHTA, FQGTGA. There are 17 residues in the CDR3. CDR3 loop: CASSLEAMSGGYNEQFF. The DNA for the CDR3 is TGTGCCAGCAGCTTAGAGGCGATGAGCGGGGGTTACAATGAGCAGTTCTTC.

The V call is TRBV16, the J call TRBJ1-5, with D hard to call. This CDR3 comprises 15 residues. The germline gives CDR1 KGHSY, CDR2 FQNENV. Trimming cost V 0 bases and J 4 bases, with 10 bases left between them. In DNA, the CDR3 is TGTGCCAGCAGCCAATCGGCAGGTAGAAATCAGCCCCAGCATTTT. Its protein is CASSQSAGRNQPQHF.

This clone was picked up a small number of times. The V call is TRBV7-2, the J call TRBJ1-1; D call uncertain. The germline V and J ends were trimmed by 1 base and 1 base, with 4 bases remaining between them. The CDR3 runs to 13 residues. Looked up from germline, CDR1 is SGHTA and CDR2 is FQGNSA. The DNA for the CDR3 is TGTGCCAGCAGCTTAGTCCAGAACACTGAAGCTTTCTTT. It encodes CASSLVQNTEAFF.

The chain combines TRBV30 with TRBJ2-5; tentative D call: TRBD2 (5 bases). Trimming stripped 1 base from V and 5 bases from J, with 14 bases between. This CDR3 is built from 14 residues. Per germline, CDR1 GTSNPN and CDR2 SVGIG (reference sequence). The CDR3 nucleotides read TGTGCCTGGAGTGGTAGCGACCGACGGGAGACCCAGTACTTC. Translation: CAWSGSDRRETQYF.

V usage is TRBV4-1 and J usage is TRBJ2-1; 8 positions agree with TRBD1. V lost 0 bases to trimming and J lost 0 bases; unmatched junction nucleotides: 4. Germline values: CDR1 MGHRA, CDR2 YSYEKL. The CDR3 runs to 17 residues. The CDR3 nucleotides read TGCGCCAGCAGCCAAGAAACAGGGGGGAGCTCCTACAATGAGCAGTTCTTC. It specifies CASSQETGGSSYNEQFF.

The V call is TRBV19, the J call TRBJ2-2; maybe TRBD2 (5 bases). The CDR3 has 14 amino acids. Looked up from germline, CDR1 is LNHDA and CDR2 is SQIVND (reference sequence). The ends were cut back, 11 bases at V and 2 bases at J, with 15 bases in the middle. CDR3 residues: CAGQNGINTGELFF. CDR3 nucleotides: TGTGCCGGGCAGAACGGGATCAACACCGGGGAGCTGTTTTTT. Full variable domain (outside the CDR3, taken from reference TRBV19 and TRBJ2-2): DGGITQSPKYLFRKEGQNVTLSCEQNLNHDAMYWYRQDPGQGLRLIYYSQIVNDFQKGDIAEGYSVSREKKESFPLTVTSAQKNPTAFYLCAGQNGINTGELFFGEGSRLTVL.

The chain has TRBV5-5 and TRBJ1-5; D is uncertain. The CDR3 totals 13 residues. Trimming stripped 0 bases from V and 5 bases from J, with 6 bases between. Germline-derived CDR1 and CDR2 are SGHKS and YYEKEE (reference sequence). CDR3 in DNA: TGTGCCAGCAGCTTGGCACAGTATCAGCCCCAGCATTTT. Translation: CASSLAQYQPQHF.

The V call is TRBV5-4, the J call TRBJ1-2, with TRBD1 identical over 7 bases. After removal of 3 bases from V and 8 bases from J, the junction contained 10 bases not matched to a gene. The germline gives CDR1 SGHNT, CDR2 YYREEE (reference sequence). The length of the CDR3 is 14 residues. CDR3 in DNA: TGTGCCAGCAGCTCACTTCAGGGGGGTTGGGGCTACACCTTC. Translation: CASSSLQGGWGYTF.